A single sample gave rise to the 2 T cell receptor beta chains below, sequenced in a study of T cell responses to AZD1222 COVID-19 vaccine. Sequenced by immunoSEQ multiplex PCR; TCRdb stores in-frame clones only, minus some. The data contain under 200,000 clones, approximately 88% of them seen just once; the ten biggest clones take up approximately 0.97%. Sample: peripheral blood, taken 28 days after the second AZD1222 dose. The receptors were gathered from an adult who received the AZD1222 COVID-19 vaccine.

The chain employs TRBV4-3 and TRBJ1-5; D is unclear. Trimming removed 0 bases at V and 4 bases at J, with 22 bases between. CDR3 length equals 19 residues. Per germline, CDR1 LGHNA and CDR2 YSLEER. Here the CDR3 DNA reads TGCGCCAGCAGCCAAGATCTTTCGTCCCAGTACAGCTCGAATCAGCCCCAGCATTTT. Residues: CASSQDLSSQYSSNQPQHF.

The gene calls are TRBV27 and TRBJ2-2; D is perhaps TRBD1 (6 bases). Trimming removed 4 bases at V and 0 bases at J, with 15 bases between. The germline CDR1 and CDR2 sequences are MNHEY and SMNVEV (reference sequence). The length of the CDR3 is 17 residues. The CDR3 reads CASSSGQTPPNTGELFF. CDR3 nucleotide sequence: TGTGCCAGCAGTTCCGGACAGACACCCCCGAACACCGGGGAGCTGTTTTTT.